This TCR beta chain was profiled in a study of tumor-infiltrating lymphocytes in primary liver carcinoma. About the research overall: Tumors, staged T1-T3 N0M0, spanned about 4.2 to 11 cm. Samples yielded about 3.65 to 8 million productive TCRbeta reads, similar across tissue types.

The germline V gene has CDR1 MDHEN and CDR2 SYDVKM. The CDR3 is 13 amino acids. With 5 bases removed from V and 11 bases from J, the gap between germline ends came to 19 bases. Co-extraction of RNA and DNA was performed on roughly 17-32 mg of unsorted bulk tissue. Patients were treatment-naive with chronic HBV infection. TCR beta cDNA came from approximately 0.55 ug total RNA, primed with a constant-region primer. For TCR beta, libraries were produced by three nested multiplex PCR rounds using slightly modified ARM-PCR. TRBV1-TRBV30 forward primers and a C-beta reverse primer were used in the first two PCR rounds, which each ran for 9 to 10 cycles. One entry per CDR3 protein, called by TCRdb with MiXCR from the multiplex PCR reads. The sample has 150,000 to 200,000 distinct CDR3 sequences, just under 85% seen once.

The specimen sequenced was tumor tissue from primary liver carcinoma. The receptor's source is a man aged 35-49 years with primary liver carcinoma and hepatitis B virus infection. The chain has TRBV28 and TRBJ2-7, with no clear D. The CDR3, as DNA: TGTGCCAGCAGTCCCCCATTCTCCTACAAGGAGTACTTC. This sequence encodes CASSPPFSYKEYF.